This T cell receptor beta chain was sequenced in a study of T-cell memory formation after mild COVID-19. About the research overall: The two donors had largely donor-specific TCR clusters. General study points: SARS-CoV-2 specificity of second-wave clones peaking day 37 was unconfirmed. Contracting clones from day 15 to 85 showed balanced CD4/CD8; later expanders favored CD4+.

Worth noting for this clonotype: Its antigen is still unknown.

5'RACE primed at constant segments yielded TCR alpha and TCR beta cDNA libraries bearing sample barcodes and UMIs. TCRdb redid the calling of the 5' RACE reads with MiXCR, one entry per CDR3 protein. The profile shows around 210,000 distinct CDR3 sequences, 9.5% of them singletons. Germline V gives CDR1 SGHDT, CDR2 YYEEEE. The length of the CDR3 is 11 residues. V lost 6 bases to trimming and J lost 10 bases, with 13 bases between them. The sequencing sample was made of PBMCs or a T cell subset sorted from them (not recorded which). The receptor's source is a man younger than 35 who had mild COVID-19 (a few samples of this study predate the infection). Cell type and time point are not known. V usage is TRBV5-6 and J usage is TRBJ1-2; D is uncertain. Written as DNA, the CDR3 is TGTGCCAGCAAGAGTGGCAGCTACTACACCTTC. Protein product: CASKSGSYYTF.